Below, 14 T cell receptor beta chains from the same sample are listed, as sequenced in a study of T cells after yellow fever vaccination. TCRdb called the 5' RACE reads again in MiXCR, with one record for every CDR3 protein. This sample has about 210,000 distinct CDR3 sequences, with around 3.1% found just once. This sample comprised CD4+ T cells sorted from PBMCs, obtained 10 days after the yellow fever booster vaccination. These receptors all stem from a man younger than 35 who received the YFV17D yellow fever vaccine.

V and J are TRBV20-1 and TRBJ2-1; TRBD1 might be the D (5 bases). V lost 0 bases and J lost 8, with 8 bases in between. The germline CDR1 and CDR2 sequences are DFQATT and SNEGSKA (reference sequence). This CDR3 is 12 amino acids long. CDR3: CSARDRVYEQFF. The CDR3 nucleotides read TGCAGTGCTAGAGACAGGGTCTATGAGCAGTTCTTC.

The genes are TRBV29-1 and TRBJ2-1, with D possibly being TRBD2 (5 bases). This CDR3 has 17 residues. The germline V gene encodes CDR1 SQVTM and CDR2 ANQGSEA. The ends were cut back, 6 bases at V and 4 bases at J, with 25 bases in the middle. The CDR3 sequence: CSVPVYVLGKRYNEQFF. CDR3 in DNA: TGCAGCGTCCCTGTATACGTGCTGGGGAAGCGGTACAATGAGCAGTTCTTC.

This clonotype was found a few times. This sequence joins TRBV12-3 or TRBV12-4 and TRBJ1-2; D not certain. CDR3 length: 13 amino acids. The germline V and J ends were trimmed by 0 bases and 4 bases, with 6 bases remaining between them. The CDR3 here is CASSLALSYGYTF. The CDR3 DNA reads TGTGCCAGCAGTTTAGCGCTAAGCTATGGCTACACCTTC.

This clonotype was picked up many times. The chain employs TRBV7-2 and TRBJ2-7; D uncertain. This CDR3 has 13 amino acids. Trimming pared 2 bases from V and 11 bases from J, leaving 16 bases between. CDR1 is SGHTA and CDR2 is FQGNSA in the germline V gene. Written as DNA, the CDR3 is TGTGCCAGCAGCTTAAATCAAAGGGATGTGGAGTACTTC. Translating it yields CASSLNQRDVEYF. The whole variable domain, filled in from reference TRBV7-2 and TRBJ2-7, reads GAGVSQSPSNKVTEKGKDVELRCDPISGHTALYWYRQSLGQGLEFLIYFQGNSAPDKSGLPSDRFSAERTGGSVSTLTIQRTQQEDSAVYLCASSLNQRDVEYFGPGTRLTVT.

This clonotype was counted at least ten times. The V call is TRBV14, the J call TRBJ2-1; D remains unclear. CDR1 is SGHDN, CDR2 FVKESK, per germline. Trimming cost V 5 bases and J 2 bases, with 1 base left between them. The CDR3 length is 11 residues. The CDR3 is CASSTYNEQFF. CDR3 DNA sequence: TGTGCCAGCAGCACCTACAATGAGCAGTTCTTC.

J is TRBJ1-2 and V is TRBV2, with 8 bases aligning to TRBD1. Germline V lookup: CDR1 SNHLY, CDR2 FYNNEI. The CDR3 is 14 amino acids. V shed 7 bases, J shed 2 bases, and the junction held 6 bases outside the gene matches. Written as DNA, the CDR3 is TGTGCCAGCACCGGTGGGACAGGAAACTATGGCTACACCTTC. It specifies CASTGGTGNYGYTF.

This clonotype was picked up many times. CDR3 loop: CASSPLPYGYTF. The CDR3 region has the DNA TGTGCCAGCTCACCTTTACCTTATGGCTACACCTTC. The rearrangement uses TRBV18 and TRBJ1-2; D unresolved. V was cut by 3 bases and J by 5 bases, with 7 bases left in between. Germline loops: CDR1 KGHSH, CDR2 LQKENI. CDR3 size: 12 residues.

This clonotype was seen a few times. The CDR3: CASSSRHGYTF. The CDR3 bases are TGTGCCAGCAGCTCTAGGCATGGCTACACCTTC. This chain links TRBV7-9 with TRBJ1-2; the D is unclear. This CDR3 has 11 residues. Between the trimmed V and J ends, which lost 4 bases and 6 bases, there was a span of 6 bases. CDR1 SEHNR and CDR2 FQNEAQ come from the germline V gene (reference sequence).

This clonotype was detected only a few times. The chain carries TRBV18 and TRBJ2-1; 10 nucleotides align to TRBD1. J was trimmed by 4 bases and V by 3 bases; bases with no gene match: 3. This CDR3 has 15 amino acids. CDR1 and CDR2 from the germline V gene are KGHSH and LQKENI. The CDR3 coding sequence is TGTGCCAGCTCACCCGGGACAGGGGCTTACAATGAGCAGTTCTTC. This sequence encodes CASSPGTGAYNEQFF.

This clonotype was seen many times. CDR3 in DNA: TGTGCCAGCAGCTCACTCCGGGCACCGAACACTGAAGCTTTCTTT. Its translation: CASSSLRAPNTEAFF. V and J are TRBV7-2 and TRBJ1-1, with D unclear. This CDR3 spans 15 amino acids. The V end lost 4 bases, the J end lost 1 base, and 13 bases lay between the germline ends. The V gene's germline CDR1 is SGHTA and CDR2 FQGNSA.

The gene calls are TRBV5-1 and TRBJ2-1, with TRBD2 identical over 8 bases. Losses at the gene ends were 4 bases for V and 2 bases for J; bases not matched to a gene: 8. The CDR3 sequence is 16 residues long. Looked up from germline, CDR1 is SGHRS and CDR2 is YFSETQ. The CDR3 DNA reads as TGCGCCAGCAGCCTGGGACTAGTGAATCCCTACAATGAGCAGTTCTTC. Its protein is CASSLGLVNPYNEQFF.

This clonotype was counted ten times or more. This chain connects TRBV12-3 or TRBV12-4 to TRBJ1-6; D call uncertain. The V gene lost 6 bases and the J gene lost 6 bases, with 9 bases spanning the gap. The CDR3 contains 13 residues. CDR3 region: CASSPQVNSPLHF. The CDR3 coding sequence is TGTGCCAGCAGCCCCCAGGTTAATTCACCCCTCCACTTT.

This clonotype turned up a few times. J is TRBJ1-2 and V is TRBV2; the D gene is possibly TRBD1 (6 bases). V lost 0 bases, J lost 8 bases, and 10 bases lay in between. The CDR3 loop spans 13 amino acids. Germline CDR1 and CDR2: SNHLY and FYNNEI. The CDR3 sequence is CASSEAGGRGYTF. In DNA, the CDR3 is TGTGCCAGCAGTGAAGCAGGGGGTCGCGGCTACACCTTC.

In this sample, this clonotype turned up many times. J is TRBJ2-3 and V is TRBV5-1, with 10 nucleotides matching TRBD2. Germline V gives CDR1 SGHRS, CDR2 YFSETQ. The CDR3 length is 15 residues. V lost 4 bases to trimming and J lost 4 bases; unmatched junction nucleotides: 6. The CDR3 protein is CASSRLAGVPDTQYF. The CDR3 DNA sequence: TGCGCCAGCAGCCGACTAGCGGGTGTCCCAGATACGCAGTATTTT.